A selection of T cell receptor beta chains follows, all from one sample in a study of CD8+CD57+ T cells in acquired aplastic anemia. TCRdb redid the calling of the reads with MiXCR, one entry per CDR3 protein. The table records about 150,000 distinct CDR3 sequences, about 52% of them present only once. Material for sequencing was sorted CD4+, CD8+, or CD8+CD57+ T cells (not recorded which) from PBMCs. The receptor set was obtained from a human donor with aplastic anemia. Both conserved end residues are part of each CDR3. Fields, in order: CDR3 length, clone size, D gene, V gene, J gene, CDR3 DNA, CDR3 protein. The D gene is left open where the match is weak. The size of a clone is reported for some rows only, either as once, few or many, or as a class for expanded clones.

>14|NA|NA|TRBV24-1|TRBJ1-5
TGTGCCACCAGTGATTGGGACAGCAATCAGCCCCAGCATTTT
CATSDWDSNQPQHF
>15|many|NA|TRBV7-6|TRBJ2-3
TGTGCCAGCAGCTTGAGGGGTACTAGCACAGATACGCAGTATTTT
CASSLRGTSTDTQYF
>18|few|NA|TRBV6-5|TRBJ2-1
TGTGCCAGCAGTTACTCGGAGCCGTTTAGCGAGGCATACAATGAGCAGTTCTTC
CASSYSEPFSEAYNEQFF
>15|many|TRBD2|TRBV6-1|TRBJ2-3
TGTGCCAGCAGCCTAGCGGGGGGCGGGGCAGATACGCAGTATTTT
CASSLAGGGADTQYF
>16|NA|NA|TRBV4-1|TRBJ2-6
TGCGCCAGCAGCCAATGGCAGGGCTCTGGGGCCAACGTCCTGACTTTC
CASSQWQGSGANVLTF
>13|NA|TRBD2|TRBV20-1|TRBJ2-3
TGCAGTGCTCCGACTAGCTCGTCAGATACGCAGTATTTT
CSAPTSSSDTQYF
>15|many|TRBD1|TRBV4-1|TRBJ2-2
TGCGCCAGCTCCATAGACAGGGGGCACACCGGGGAGCTGTTTTTT
CASSIDRGHTGELFF
>13|NA|NA|TRBV5-5|TRBJ1-6
TGTGCCAGCAGCTTGGACAGGGATTCACCCCTCCACTTT
CASSLDRDSPLHF
>12|few|NA|TRBV7-9|TRBJ2-5
TGTGCCAGCAGTTCTAGCGAAGAGACCCAGTACTTC
CASSSSEETQYF
>15|NA|NA|TRBV7-8|TRBJ2-7
TGTGCCAGCAGCTTAGGACCAACCGGCTCCTACGAGCAGTACTTC
CASSLGPTGSYEQYF
>15|NA|TRBD1|TRBV29-1|TRBJ2-7
TGCAGCGTTGAGAAGGCTGGGACAGCCCTTTACGAGCAGTGCTTC
CSVEKAGTALYEQCF
>16|NA|TRBD2|TRBV11-1|TRBJ2-1
TGTGCCAGCAGCGGCGGCGGCGGGGGGGCTGGGGATGAGCAGTTCTTC
CASSGGGGGAGDEQFF
>14|NA|NA|TRBV19|TRBJ1-2
TGTGCCAGTAGTATCCAGGGTTGGTTCTATGGCTACACCTTC
CASSIQGWFYGYTF
>15|NA|NA|TRBV2|TRBJ2-3
TGTGCCAGCAGTATCGTCAAAACTAGCACAGATACGCAGTATTTT
CASSIVKTSTDTQYF
>15|NA|NA|TRBV11-2|TRBJ1-2
TGTGCCAGCAGCTTAGACAGGGGATCCAACTATGGCTACACCTTC
CASSLDRGSNYGYTF
>13|many|NA|TRBV7-6|TRBJ1-2
TGTGCCAGCAGCTCGGGGACTGCTTATGGCTACACCTTC
CASSSGTAYGYTF
>13|NA|TRBD2|TRBV24-1|TRBJ2-1
TGTGCCACCGGGAGGGGAGGCTACAATGAGCAGTTCTTC
CATGRGGYNEQFF
>12|NA|NA|TRBV7-9|TRBJ1-1
TGTGCCAGCAGCTCTGGAAGTGAGGAAGCTTTCTTT
CASSSGSEEAFF
>18|many|TRBD2|TRBV9|TRBJ2-3
TGTGCCAGCAGCGCTAATATTGGGACTAGCGGGGTTGGAAATACGCAGTATTTT
CASSANIGTSGVGNTQYF
>15|many|NA|TRBV7-8|TRBJ2-5
TGTGCCAGCAGCAACCCTAGCGTACAGCAAGAGACCCAGTACTTC
CASSNPSVQQETQYF
>16|NA|NA|TRBV5-1|TRBJ1-1
TGCGCCAGCACAAACCAGGGTCGGGGGCGCAGCACTGAAGCTTTCTTT
CASTNQGRGRSTEAFF
>14|NA|TRBD1|TRBV7-9|TRBJ1-4
TGTGCCAGCACCACACCGGACAGGGACGGAAAACTGTTTTTT
CASTTPDRDGKLFF
>11|many|NA|TRBV11-2|TRBJ2-7
TGTGCCAGCAGCTTTCGCGAGGAGCAGTACTTC
CASSFREEQYF
>12|NA|NA|TRBV10-2|TRBJ2-5
TGCGCCAGCAGCGGGGACCCTGGGACCCAGTACTTC
CASSGDPGTQYF
>12|NA|TRBD1|TRBV24-1|TRBJ1-3
TGTGCCACCAGGGACAGGGTGGACACCATATATTTT
CATRDRVDTIYF
>14|few|NA|TRBV27|TRBJ1-4
TGTGCCAGCAGTGAACGGGGCCCTAATGAAAAACTGTTTTTT
CASSERGPNEKLFF
>16|many|NA|TRBV4-2|TRBJ1-2
TGTGCCAGCAGCCAAGATTGGTCAGGCGGGCCCCCTAGTCGGGTTTTC
CASSQDWSGGPPSRVF
>15|NA|NA|TRBV6-1|TRBJ1-1
TGTGCCAGCAGTGAATCAGGCCGAAAGTCCGGTGAAGCTTTCTTT
CASSESGRKSGEAFF
>15|many|NA|TRBV14|TRBJ2-1
TGTGCCAGCAGCCAACTACTTGGCTCCTACAATGAGCAGTTCTTC
CASSQLLGSYNEQFF
>15|NA|TRBD1|TRBV7-6|TRBJ1-2
TGTGCCAGCAGCCCCGAGGAGACAGGGGGCGTTGGCTACGCCTTC
CASSPEETGGVGYAF
>16|many|TRBD1|TRBV7-6|TRBJ2-2
TGTGCCAGCAGCTATAGGACAGGGGCGAGAACCGGGGAGCTGTTTTTT
CASSYRTGARTGELFF
>17|many|NA|TRBV6-1|TRBJ2-5
TGTGCCAGCAGAGCCTTCTTGAGGGAAGGTACGGGGGAGACCCAGTACTTC
CASRAFLREGTGETQYF
>12|many|NA|TRBV19|TRBJ1-5
TGTGCCACTAGGGTGGGGAATCAGCCCCAGCATTTT
CATRVGNQPQHF
>15|NA|TRBD2|TRBV2|TRBJ2-1
TGTGCCAGCAGCAAACGACTAGCGGAGTACAGTGAGCAGTTCTTC
CASSKRLAEYSEQFF
>13|NA|TRBD1|TRBV7-2|TRBJ2-5
TGTGCCAGCAGCTGGAACAGGGGTGAGACCCAGTACTTC
CASSWNRGETQYF
>15|NA|NA|TRBV15|TRBJ2-1
TGTGCCACCAGCAGAGACAGGAGCTCCTACAATGAGCAGTTCTTC
CATSRDRSSYNEQFF
>16|NA|TRBD1|TRBV18|TRBJ2-7
TGTGCCAGCTCACCTCAGAACCGGGACAGGGGTTGGGAGCAGTACTTC
CASSPQNRDRGWEQYF
>14|few|NA|TRBV20-1|TRBJ2-7
TGCAGTGCTAGAGACCCTACGTCTCGCTACGAGCAGTACTTC
CSARDPTSRYEQYF
>17|few|TRBD2|TRBV24-1|TRBJ2-5
TGTGCCACCAGTGATTTTGGGCTAGCGGGAGGGAAGGAGACCCAGTACTTC
CATSDFGLAGGKETQYF